A selection of T cell receptor beta chains follows, all from one sample in a study of T cell repertoires in cytomegalovirus infection. TCRdb reprocessed the reads with MiXCR, giving one entry per CDR3 protein. The sample holds 70,000 to 75,000 distinct CDR3 sequences, approximately 3.6% seen once. The sample taken for sequencing was PBMCs. Receptor source: a human donor in good health (CMV status not recorded). Some clones in this sample may be carry-over from other donors' samples. Each CDR3 is given with its conserved first and last residue. A D gene is named only where the DNA matches it firmly. Part of the rows lack a size; the others show once, few, many or a class for expanded clones.

size: many; J: TRBJ1-5; D: -; V: TRBV7-2; DNA: TGTGCCAGCAGCTTAGCAGGGGGCAATCAGCCCCAGCATTTT; CDR3: CASSLAGGNQPQHF
size: many; J: TRBJ2-1; D: TRBD2; V: TRBV7-3; DNA: TGTGCCAGCAGCCCCTCACTAGCGGGGGTCTACAATGAGCAGTTCTTC; CDR3: CASSPSLAGVYNEQFF
size: many; J: TRBJ2-2; D: TRBD2; V: TRBV28; DNA: TGTGCCAGCAGTCGAGCGGGAGCGAACACCGGGGAGCTGTTTTTT; CDR3: CASSRAGANTGELFF
size: few; J: TRBJ1-3; D: -; V: TRBV30; DNA: TGTGCCGGCAGGACCCGCTCTGGAAACACCATATATTTT; CDR3: CAGRTRSGNTIYF
size: many; J: TRBJ2-3; D: TRBD1; V: TRBV5-4; DNA: TGTGCCAGCAGCCCAGGGGACAGGGGTACAGATACGCAGTATTTT; CDR3: CASSPGDRGTDTQYF
size: many; J: TRBJ1-2; D: -; V: TRBV7-8; DNA: TGTGCCAGCAGTCAGATTTGGGGTGGCTACACCTTC; CDR3: CASSQIWGGYTF
size: many; J: TRBJ2-7; D: TRBD2; V: TRBV12-3/TRBV12-4; DNA: TGTGCCAGCAGTTTGAAACTAGCGGGAGTTAAAGAGCAGTACTTC; CDR3: CASSLKLAGVKEQYF
size: many; J: TRBJ2-3; D: -; V: TRBV7-6; DNA: TGTGCCAGCAGCTTGAGAGGGGGAGGCACAGATACGCAGTATTTT; CDR3: CASSLRGGGTDTQYF
size: few; J: TRBJ1-2; D: TRBD1; V: TRBV25-1; DNA: TGTGCCAGCAGTGGAATGACAGGGGTGGACTATGGCTACACCTTC; CDR3: CASSGMTGVDYGYTF
size: many; J: TRBJ2-5; D: -; V: TRBV7-2; DNA: TGTGCCAGCAGCTCGCAAAGGGCTGAGACCCAGTACTTC; CDR3: CASSSQRAETQYF
size: many; J: TRBJ1-2; D: -; V: TRBV2; DNA: TGTGCCAGCAGTGCAACAGTCAGGCTGGGGAGGGATGGCTACACCTTC; CDR3: CASSATVRLGRDGYTF
size: many; J: TRBJ2-1; D: -; V: TRBV11-2; DNA: TGTGCCAGCAGCCCACCCGGGGGTTTGAGCAATGAGCAGTTCTTC; CDR3: CASSPPGGLSNEQFF
size: many; J: TRBJ1-1; D: -; V: TRBV7-2; DNA: TGTGCCAGCAGCGAAAGACAGGTCGTCAGCACTGAAGCTTTCTTT; CDR3: CASSERQVVSTEAFF
size: many; J: TRBJ2-5; D: TRBD2; V: TRBV6-2/TRBV6-3; DNA: TGTGCCAGCAGCCTAGCGGGCCGCCAAGAGACCCAGTACTTC; CDR3: CASSLAGRQETQYF
size: many; J: TRBJ2-7; D: -; V: TRBV11-2; DNA: TGTGCCAGCAGCTTACAGTGGGTGGACGAGCAGTACTTC; CDR3: CASSLQWVDEQYF
size: many; J: TRBJ2-1; D: TRBD2; V: TRBV6-2/TRBV6-3; DNA: TGTGCCAGCTTATGGACTAGCGGGAGTAACAATGAGCAGTTCTTC; CDR3: CASLWTSGSNNEQFF
size: many; J: TRBJ1-1; D: -; V: TRBV7-3; DNA: TGTGCCAGCAGCGTATTTGAGGGGGCTGAAGCTTTCTTT; CDR3: CASSVFEGAEAFF
size: many; J: TRBJ1-1; D: -; V: TRBV7-8; DNA: TGTGCCAGCAGCTTATCAATGTCGAACACTGAAGCTTTCTTT; CDR3: CASSLSMSNTEAFF
size: many; J: TRBJ2-1; D: -; V: TRBV6-1; DNA: TGTGCCAGCAGTCCCCCCCTATACAATGAGCAGTTCTTC; CDR3: CASSPPLYNEQFF
size: many; J: TRBJ2-1; D: -; V: TRBV7-6; DNA: TGTGCCAGCAGCTTAGGGGCCGGTAGCTCCTACAATGAGCAGTTCTTC; CDR3: CASSLGAGSSYNEQFF
size: many; J: TRBJ2-1; D: -; V: TRBV7-2; DNA: TGTGCCAGCAGCGCTCCTAGCAATGAGCAGTTCTTC; CDR3: CASSAPSNEQFF
size: many; J: TRBJ2-7; D: TRBD1; V: TRBV7-2; DNA: TGTGCCAGCAGCATCGACAGGGGGGCCTACGAGCAGTACTTC; CDR3: CASSIDRGAYEQYF
size: many; J: TRBJ2-1; D: -; V: TRBV4-1; DNA: TGCGCCAGCAGCCAAGATTCGGAGGACTCCAGGGGGGATGAGCAGTTCTTC; CDR3: CASSQDSEDSRGDEQFF
size: many; J: TRBJ2-5; D: -; V: TRBV11-2; DNA: TGTGCCAGCAGGTCCCCCACGTCCGGGGTGAAGACCCAGTACTTC; CDR3: CASRSPTSGVKTQYF
size: many; J: TRBJ2-1; D: -; V: TRBV7-8; DNA: TGTGCCAGCAGCTTAGCTGGGTTTTCCTACAATGAGCAGTTCTTC; CDR3: CASSLAGFSYNEQFF
size: few; J: TRBJ2-7; D: -; V: TRBV7-6; DNA: TGTGCCAGCAGCTTAGCCCCCCAGAGACCGGGACTGAGCACCTCCGAGCAGTACTTC; CDR3: CASSLAPQRPGLSTSEQYF
size: few; J: TRBJ2-1; D: TRBD2; V: TRBV7-2; DNA: TGTGCCAGCAGCTTCCTAGCGGGGAACAATGAGCAGTTCTTC; CDR3: CASSFLAGNNEQFF
size: many; J: TRBJ2-2; D: -; V: TRBV7-2; DNA: TGTGCCAGCAGCCAGGACAGAATGAACACCGGGGAGCTGTTTTTT; CDR3: CASSQDRMNTGELFF
size: many; J: TRBJ2-4; D: TRBD1; V: TRBV7-2; DNA: TGTGCCAGCAGCTTACGGGACAGGGGGCTTGACATTCAGTACTTC; CDR3: CASSLRDRGLDIQYF
size: few; J: TRBJ1-1; D: TRBD1; V: TRBV7-2; DNA: TGTGCCAGCAGCCCCCGACAGGGAGGGAACACTGAAGCTTTCTTT; CDR3: CASSPRQGGNTEAFF
size: many; J: TRBJ2-1; D: TRBD2; V: TRBV7-9; DNA: TGTGCCAGCACCCTGGGGACTACCTACAATGAGCAGTTCTTC; CDR3: CASTLGTTYNEQFF
size: many; J: TRBJ2-7; D: TRBD1; V: TRBV28; DNA: TGTGCCAGCAGCGAAACAGGGGACCACTACGAGCAGTACTTC; CDR3: CASSETGDHYEQYF
size: many; J: TRBJ2-5; D: -; V: TRBV12-3/TRBV12-4; DNA: TGTGCCAGCAGTTTTCGCCCCAAAGAGACCCAGTACTTC; CDR3: CASSFRPKETQYF
size: few; J: TRBJ1-6; D: TRBD1; V: TRBV7-2; DNA: TGTGCCAGCAGGGAACAACAGGGGGTTAATTCACCCCTCCACTTT; CDR3: CASREQQGVNSPLHF
size: many; J: TRBJ2-7; D: TRBD2; V: TRBV6-5; DNA: TGTGCCAGCAGTGGACTAGCGGGGGGGCTCTACGAGCAGTACTTC; CDR3: CASSGLAGGLYEQYF
size: many; J: TRBJ2-7; D: TRBD2; V: TRBV11-2; DNA: TGTGCCAGCAGCTTTTGGGGGGGAACCTACGAGCAGTACTTC; CDR3: CASSFWGGTYEQYF
size: -; J: TRBJ1-1; D: -; V: TRBV19; DNA: TGTGCCAGCAAAAATAACCCAGGGACGGTGAACACTGAAGCTTTCTTT; CDR3: CASKNNPGTVNTEAFF
size: many; J: TRBJ2-2; D: TRBD2; V: TRBV7-8; DNA: TGTGCCAGCAGCTTAGGGTTTCTAGCGGTTAACACCGGGGAGCTGTTTTTT; CDR3: CASSLGFLAVNTGELFF
size: many; J: TRBJ2-3; D: -; V: TRBV5-4; DNA: TGTGCCAGCAGTCGGGACGTAAGCACAGATACGCAGTATTTT; CDR3: CASSRDVSTDTQYF
size: many; J: TRBJ2-6; D: -; V: TRBV6-6; DNA: TGTGCCAGCAGTCCGGACCCTCTAAAAACGGGGGCCAACGTCCTGACTTTC; CDR3: CASSPDPLKTGANVLTF
size: -; J: TRBJ1-2; D: -; V: TRBV20-1; DNA: TGCAGTGCCCTGGACGTCTATGGCTACACCTTC; CDR3: CSALDVYGYTF
size: many; J: TRBJ1-4; D: -; V: TRBV20-1; DNA: TGCAGTGCTATCTCCCCCTTCTACGAAAAACTGTTTTTT; CDR3: CSAISPFYEKLFF
size: many; J: TRBJ2-6; D: -; V: TRBV28; DNA: TGTGCCAGCAGGTGGCAGGGTGGAACTGGGGCCAACGTCCTGACTTTC; CDR3: CASRWQGGTGANVLTF
size: many; J: TRBJ2-2; D: -; V: TRBV10-3; DNA: TGTGCCATCCCTTCGTCGAACACCGGGGAGCTGTTTTTT; CDR3: CAIPSSNTGELFF
size: many; J: TRBJ2-6; D: -; V: TRBV7-2; DNA: TGTGCCAGCAGCCAGGGTTACGCCAACGTCCTGACTTTC; CDR3: CASSQGYANVLTF
size: many; J: TRBJ2-7; D: -; V: TRBV28; DNA: TGTGCCAGCAAGGGCCCCGCCCCCTACGAGCAGTACTTC; CDR3: CASKGPAPYEQYF
size: many; J: TRBJ1-5; D: -; V: TRBV7-2; DNA: TGTGCCAGCAGCTTCACAGGGATCCAGCCCCAGCATTTT; CDR3: CASSFTGIQPQHF
size: -; J: TRBJ1-2; D: TRBD1; V: TRBV4-1; DNA: TGCGCCAGCAGCCAAGCGGGACAGGATAACTATGGCTACACCTTC; CDR3: CASSQAGQDNYGYTF
size: many; J: TRBJ2-7; D: -; V: TRBV6-6; DNA: TGTGCCAGCAGTTACACCACAGGCGAGCAGTACTTC; CDR3: CASSYTTGEQYF
size: many; J: TRBJ1-1; D: -; V: TRBV7-2; DNA: TGTGCCAGCGGCACCTCCCGATCAGGGGCGGCCGGTTACACTGAAGCTTTCTTT; CDR3: CASGTSRSGAAGYTEAFF
size: many; J: TRBJ2-7; D: TRBD1; V: TRBV7-2; DNA: TGTGCCAGCAGACTCGGGACAGGGATTTACGAGCAGTACTTC; CDR3: CASRLGTGIYEQYF
size: many; J: TRBJ1-2; D: -; V: TRBV7-2; DNA: TGTGCCAGCAGCACCCGACAGGCCGCACCTGGCTACACCTTC; CDR3: CASSTRQAAPGYTF
size: many; J: TRBJ1-5; D: -; V: TRBV6-6; DNA: TGTGCCAGCAGTGGTCCAAGGCCGAGCAATCAGCCCCAGCATTTT; CDR3: CASSGPRPSNQPQHF
size: -; J: TRBJ1-1; D: -; V: TRBV5-6; DNA: TGTGCCAGCAGCTTGATATCGACCACTGAAGCTTTCTTT; CDR3: CASSLISTTEAFF
size: many; J: TRBJ2-4; D: TRBD1; V: TRBV7-6; DNA: TGTGCCAGCAGCTTAAGTGAGGGGGCCATTCAGTACTTC; CDR3: CASSLSEGAIQYF